This T cell receptor beta chain was documented in a study of beta chain features in type 1 diabetes. For the study at large: Comparable age, gender and cell yields were observed in patients relative to healthy donors.

A sort by CD45RO/CCR7/CD25/CD127/CD95/CD27 yielded CD4+ naive, central memory, regulatory and stem cell-like memory cells. Trimming took 1 base from V and 7 from J; bases not matched to a gene: 6. This CDR3 spans 13 amino acids. CDR1 and CDR2 (germline): GTSNPN, SVGIG (reference sequence). Since all of the isolated RNA was reverse transcribed, expressed TCRB transcripts were what got sequenced. The method was immunoSEQ multiplex PCR; TCRdb's version includes in-frame clones alone and lacks a portion of them. Of approximately 730,000 clones listed, about an eighth are singletons. As concerns this clone: Antigen specificity is unknown.

Whole-study results and caveats: Equally in patients and controls, PCR might preferentially amplify shorter templates. The study found moderately but significantly shorter TCRB CDR3s in all four CD4+ subsets of Type 1 diabetes patients. Diminished insertions and augmented deletions at VDJ junctions characterized type 1 diabetes patients.

The sequenced sample was naive CD4+ T cells from blood. The chain joins TRBV30 to TRBJ2-5; the match to TRBD2 covers 7 bases. This receptor was identified in a man between 18 and 35 years old with type 1 diabetes. CDR3 protein: CAWSAWEGVTQYF. As DNA, the CDR3 is TGTGCCTGGAGTGCCTGGGAGGGTGTGACCCAGTACTTC. The whole variable domain, remainder taken from reference TRBV30 and TRBJ2-5, is SQTIHQWPATLVQPVGSPLSLECTVEGTSNPNLYWYRQAAGRGLQLLFYSVGIGQISSEVPQNLSASRPQDRQFILSSKKLLLSDSGFYLCAWSAWEGVTQYFGPGTRLLVL.